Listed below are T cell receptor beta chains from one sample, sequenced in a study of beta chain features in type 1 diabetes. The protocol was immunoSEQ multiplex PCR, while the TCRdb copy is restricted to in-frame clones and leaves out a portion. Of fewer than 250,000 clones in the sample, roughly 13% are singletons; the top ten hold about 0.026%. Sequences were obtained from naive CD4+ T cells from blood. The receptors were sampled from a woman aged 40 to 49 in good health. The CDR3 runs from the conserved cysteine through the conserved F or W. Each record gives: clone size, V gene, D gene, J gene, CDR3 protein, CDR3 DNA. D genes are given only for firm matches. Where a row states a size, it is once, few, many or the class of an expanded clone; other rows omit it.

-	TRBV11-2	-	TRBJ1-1	CASSLDLGMAAFF	TGTGCCAGCAGCTTAGATCTAGGAATGGCAGCTTTCTTT
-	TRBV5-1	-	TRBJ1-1	CASSHQLQGRTEAFF	TGCGCCAGCAGCCACCAACTCCAGGGGCGAACTGAAGCTTTCTTT
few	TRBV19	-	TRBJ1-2	CASSIVPRSHGYTF	TGTGCCAGTAGTATAGTTCCCCGAAGCCATGGCTACACCTTC
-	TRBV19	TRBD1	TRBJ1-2	CASSMETGWGYGYTF	TGTGCCAGTAGTATGGAGACAGGGTGGGGATACGGCTACACCTTC
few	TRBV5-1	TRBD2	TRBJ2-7	CASSGQAGSSYEQYF	TGCGCCAGCAGCGGCCAAGCGGGGAGCTCCTACGAGCAGTACTTC
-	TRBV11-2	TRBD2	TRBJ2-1	CASSFLAGQVNEQFF	TGTGCCAGCAGCTTTCTAGCGGGGCAGGTGAATGAGCAGTTCTTC
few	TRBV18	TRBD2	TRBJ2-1	CASSPLAGGYNEQFF	TGTGCCAGCTCACCGCTAGCGGGGGGTTATAATGAGCAGTTCTTC
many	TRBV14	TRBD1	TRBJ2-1	CASSRAGGYYNEQFF	TGTGCCAGCAGCCGTGCAGGGGGCTACTACAATGAGCAGTTCTTC
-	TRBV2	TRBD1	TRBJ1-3	CASSEPGGVGNTIYF	TGTGCCAGCAGTGAGCCAGGGGGAGTTGGAAACACCATATATTTT
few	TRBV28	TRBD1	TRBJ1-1	CASSSTGTGDGTEAFF	TGTGCCAGCAGTTCGACCGGGACAGGGGATGGGACTGAAGCTTTCTTT
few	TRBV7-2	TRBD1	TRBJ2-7	CASSLWGTATAYEQYF	TGTGCCAGCAGCTTATGGGGGACAGCTACTGCCTACGAGCAGTACTTC
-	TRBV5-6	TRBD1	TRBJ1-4	CASRLQGVDEKLFF	TGTGCCAGCAGACTACAGGGGGTCGATGAAAAACTGTTTTTT
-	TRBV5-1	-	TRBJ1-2	CATREAPTNYGYTF	TGCGCCACCCGGGAGGCACCCACTAACTATGGCTACACCTTC
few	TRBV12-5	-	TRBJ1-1	CASGLGVGPGDFF	TGTGCTAGTGGTTTGGGGGTAGGGCCAGGGGATTTCTTT
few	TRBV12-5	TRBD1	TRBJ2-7	CASGPQGKYF	TGTGCTAGTGGTCCACAGGGGAAGTACTTC
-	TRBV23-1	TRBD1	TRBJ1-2	CASKLSHRSSEQGKKGYTF	TGCGCCAGCAAACTGAGTCATCGGTCGTCCGAACAGGGGAAGAAAGGCTACACCTTC
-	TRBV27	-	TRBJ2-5	CASSFLAGSGTQYF	TGTGCCAGCAGTTTTCTGGCAGGGTCGGGGACCCAGTACTTC
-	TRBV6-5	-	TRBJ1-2	CASSYGGRMTNYGYTF	TGTGCCAGCAGTTACGGGGGGAGAATGACTAACTATGGCTACACCTTC
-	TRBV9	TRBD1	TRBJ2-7	CASMGTDSYEQYF	TGTGCCAGTATGGGGACAGATTCCTACGAGCAGTACTTC
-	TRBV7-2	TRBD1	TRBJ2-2	CASSPTGGLGTGELFF	TGTGCCAGCAGCCCGACAGGGGGCTTGGGCACCGGGGAGCTGTTTTTT
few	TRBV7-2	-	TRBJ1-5	CASSLGQNLNQPQHF	TGTGCCAGCAGCTTAGGTCAGAACCTCAATCAGCCCCAGCATTTT
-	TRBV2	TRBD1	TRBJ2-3	CASREGQGPTDTQYF	TGTGCCAGCAGAGAGGGACAGGGCCCCACAGATACGCAGTATTTT
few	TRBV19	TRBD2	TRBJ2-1	CASSRYEGLAGGNEQFF	TGTGCCAGTAGTAGATACGAGGGGCTAGCGGGGGGCAATGAGCAGTTCTTC
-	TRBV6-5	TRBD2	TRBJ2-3	CASSYDRGSAQYF	TGTGCCAGCAGTTACGACCGCGGGAGTGCGCAGTATTTT
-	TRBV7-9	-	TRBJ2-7	CASSGGTVQYF	TGTGCCAGCAGCGGGGGCACCGTACAGTACTTC
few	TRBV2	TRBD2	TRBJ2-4	CASAPGLAGGNIQYF	TGTGCCAGTGCTCCGGGACTAGCGGGAGGGAACATTCAGTACTTC
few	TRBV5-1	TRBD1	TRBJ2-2	CASSRGTGANTGELFF	TGCGCCAGCAGCAGAGGGACAGGGGCGAACACCGGGGAGCTGTTTTTT
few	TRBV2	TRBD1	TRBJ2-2	CASSIRTGPSGELFF	TGTGCCAGCAGTATTCGGACAGGGCCGAGCGGGGAGCTGTTTTTT
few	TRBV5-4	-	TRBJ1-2	CASSLVQNGYTF	TGTGCCAGCAGCTTGGTACAGAATGGCTACACCTTC
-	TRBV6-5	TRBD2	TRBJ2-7	CASSYSSGGYYEQYF	TGTGCCAGCAGTTACTCTAGCGGGGGATACTACGAGCAGTACTTC
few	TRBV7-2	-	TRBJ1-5	CASSLEGSNQPQHF	TGTGCCAGCAGCTTAGAGGGGAGCAATCAGCCCCAGCATTTT
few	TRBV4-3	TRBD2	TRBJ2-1	CASSQDRLAGGGFDNEQFF	TGCGCCAGCAGCCAAGATAGACTAGCGGGGGGCGGGTTTGACAATGAGCAGTTCTTC
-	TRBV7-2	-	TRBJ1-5	CASSLVGPGGSNQPQHF	TGTGCCAGCAGCTTAGTGGGGCCGGGGGGTAGCAATCAGCCCCAGCATTTT
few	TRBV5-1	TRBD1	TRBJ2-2	CASSFGQGGSNTGELFF	TGCGCCAGCAGCTTCGGACAGGGTGGTTCGAACACCGGGGAGCTGTTTTTT
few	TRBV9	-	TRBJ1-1	CASSVATTASEAFF	TGTGCCAGCAGCGTAGCTACGACGGCTAGTGAAGCTTTCTTT
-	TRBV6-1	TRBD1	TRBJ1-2	CASSVTGDYGYTF	TGTGCCAGCAGTGTGACAGGGGACTATGGCTACACCTTC
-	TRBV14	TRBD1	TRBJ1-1	CASSFRGQVAGTEAFF	TGTGCCAGCAGTTTCAGGGGGCAGGTCGCGGGAACTGAAGCTTTCTTT
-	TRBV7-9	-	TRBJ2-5	CASSSPETQYF	TGTGCCAGCAGTAGCCCGGAGACCCAGTACTTC
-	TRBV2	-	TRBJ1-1	CASSAQGLAEAFF	TGTGCCAGCAGTGCGCAGGGATTGGCTGAAGCTTTCTTT
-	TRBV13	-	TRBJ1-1	CASSLRKMNTEAFF	TGTGCCAGCAGTCTCAGGAAAATGAACACTGAAGCTTTCTTT
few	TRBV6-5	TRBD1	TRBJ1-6	CASSYFAGTGNSPLHF	TGTGCCAGCAGTTACTTCGCCGGGACAGGCAATTCACCCCTCCACTTT
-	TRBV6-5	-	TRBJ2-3	CASTYGGAGDTQYF	TGTGCCAGCACCTATGGGGGGGCTGGGGATACGCAGTATTTT
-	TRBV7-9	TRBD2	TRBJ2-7	CASSHRRSGTRATEQYF	TGTGCCAGCTCCCACCGGAGGAGCGGGACTAGGGCTACCGAGCAGTACTTC
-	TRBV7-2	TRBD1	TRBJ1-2	CASSGQGPPGYGYTF	TGTGCCAGCAGCGGACAGGGCCCCCCAGGCTATGGCTACACCTTC
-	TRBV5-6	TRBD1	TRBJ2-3	CASSSGQGADTQYF	TGTGCCAGCAGCTCTGGACAGGGAGCGGATACGCAGTATTTT